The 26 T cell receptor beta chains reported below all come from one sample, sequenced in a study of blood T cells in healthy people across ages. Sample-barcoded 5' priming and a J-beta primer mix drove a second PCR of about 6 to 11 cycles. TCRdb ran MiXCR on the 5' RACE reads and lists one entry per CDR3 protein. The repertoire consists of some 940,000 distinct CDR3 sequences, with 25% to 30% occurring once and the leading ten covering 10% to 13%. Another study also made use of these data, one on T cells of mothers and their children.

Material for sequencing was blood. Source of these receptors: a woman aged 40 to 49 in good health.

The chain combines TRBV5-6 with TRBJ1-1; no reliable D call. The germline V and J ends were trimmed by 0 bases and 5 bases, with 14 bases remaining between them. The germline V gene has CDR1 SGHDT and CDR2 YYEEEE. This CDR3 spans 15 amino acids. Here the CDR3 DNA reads TGTGCCAGCAGCTTGGGCGTGGGCATAAGAACTGAAGCTTTCTTT. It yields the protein CASSLGVGIRTEAFF.

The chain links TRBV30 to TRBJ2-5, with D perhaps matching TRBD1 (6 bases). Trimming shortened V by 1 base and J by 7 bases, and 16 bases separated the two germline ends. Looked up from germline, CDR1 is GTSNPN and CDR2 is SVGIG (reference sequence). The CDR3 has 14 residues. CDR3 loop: CAWSATGPPRTQYF. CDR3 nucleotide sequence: TGTGCCTGGAGTGCAACAGGGCCTCCAAGGACCCAGTACTTC.

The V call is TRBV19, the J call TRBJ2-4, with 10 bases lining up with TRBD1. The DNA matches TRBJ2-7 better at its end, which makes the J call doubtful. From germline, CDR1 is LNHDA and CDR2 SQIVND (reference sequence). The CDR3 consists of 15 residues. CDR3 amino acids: CASSAPGQGSYEQYF. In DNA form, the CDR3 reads TGTGCCAGTAGTGCGCCGGGACAGGGGTCCTACGAGCAGTACTTC.

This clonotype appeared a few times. The CDR3 is CASSQDGRANTEAFF. CDR3 nucleotide sequence: TGTGCCAGCAGCCAAGACGGCAGGGCCAACACTGAAGCTTTCTTT. The chain combines TRBV4-2 with TRBJ1-1, with D perhaps matching TRBD1 (5 bases). Trimming took off 0 bases at V and 2 bases at J, with 10 bases between the two ends. Germline-derived CDR1 and CDR2 are LGHNA and YNFKEQ. This CDR3 has 15 residues.

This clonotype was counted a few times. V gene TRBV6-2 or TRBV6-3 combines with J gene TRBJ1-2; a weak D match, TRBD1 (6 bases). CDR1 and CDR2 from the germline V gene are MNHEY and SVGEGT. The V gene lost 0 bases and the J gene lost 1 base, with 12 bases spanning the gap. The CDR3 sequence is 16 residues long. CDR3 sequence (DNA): TGTGCCAGCAGTTACTCCACGGGGGCGCTTAACTATGGCTACACCTTC. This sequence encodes CASSYSTGALNYGYTF.

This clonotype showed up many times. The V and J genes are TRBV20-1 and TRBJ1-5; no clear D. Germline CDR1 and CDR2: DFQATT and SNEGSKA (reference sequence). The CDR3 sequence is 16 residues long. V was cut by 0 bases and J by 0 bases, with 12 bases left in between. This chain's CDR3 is CSARDRGSTSNQPQHF. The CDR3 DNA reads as TGCAGTGCTAGAGATCGAGGGTCCACTAGCAATCAGCCCCAGCATTTT.

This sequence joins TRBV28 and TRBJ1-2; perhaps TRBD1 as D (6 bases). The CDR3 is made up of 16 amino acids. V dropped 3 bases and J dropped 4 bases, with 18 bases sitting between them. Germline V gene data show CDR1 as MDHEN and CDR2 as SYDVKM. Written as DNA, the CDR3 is TGTGCCAGCAGTTTCGGGAAAAGGGGGGGTTTCTATGGCTACACCTTC. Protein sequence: CASSFGKRGGFYGYTF.

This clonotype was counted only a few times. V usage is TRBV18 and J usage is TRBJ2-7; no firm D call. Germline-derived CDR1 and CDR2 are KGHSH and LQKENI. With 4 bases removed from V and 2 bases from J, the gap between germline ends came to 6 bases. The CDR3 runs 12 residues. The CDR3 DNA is TGTGCCAGCTCACAGATGGCCTACGAGCAGTACTTC. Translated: CASSQMAYEQYF.

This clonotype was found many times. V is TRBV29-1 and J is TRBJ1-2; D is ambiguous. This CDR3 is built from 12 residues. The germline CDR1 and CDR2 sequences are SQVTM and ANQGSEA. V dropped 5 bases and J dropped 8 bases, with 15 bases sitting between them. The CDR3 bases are TGCAGCGTTCGGGGAGGGTCTAGCGGCTACACCTTC. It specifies CSVRGGSSGYTF.

CDR3 nucleotides: TGTGCCAGTAAAGCCCTGGATAGGGACGGACCGACCCATGGCTACACCTTC. It specifies CASKALDRDGPTHGYTF. V gene TRBV19 combines with J gene TRBJ1-2, with D possibly matching TRBD1 (5 bases). Trimming cost V 7 bases and J 6 bases, with 27 bases left between them. The CDR3 sequence is 17 residues long. Looked up from germline, CDR1 is LNHDA and CDR2 is SQIVND (reference sequence).

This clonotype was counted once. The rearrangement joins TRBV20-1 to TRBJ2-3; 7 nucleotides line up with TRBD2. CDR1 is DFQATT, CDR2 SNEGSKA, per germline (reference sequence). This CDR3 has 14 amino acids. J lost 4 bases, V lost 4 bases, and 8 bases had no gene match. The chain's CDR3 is CSATESGEPDTQYF. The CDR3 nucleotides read TGCAGTGCTACTGAGAGCGGGGAGCCAGATACGCAGTATTTT.

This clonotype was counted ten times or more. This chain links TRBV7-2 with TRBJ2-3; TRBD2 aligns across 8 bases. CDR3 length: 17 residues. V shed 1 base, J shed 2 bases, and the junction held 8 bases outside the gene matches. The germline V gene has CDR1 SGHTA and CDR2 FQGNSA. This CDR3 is CASSLGAGAYFTDTQYF. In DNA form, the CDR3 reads TGTGCCAGCAGCTTAGGAGCGGGGGCCTATTTCACAGATACGCAGTATTTT.

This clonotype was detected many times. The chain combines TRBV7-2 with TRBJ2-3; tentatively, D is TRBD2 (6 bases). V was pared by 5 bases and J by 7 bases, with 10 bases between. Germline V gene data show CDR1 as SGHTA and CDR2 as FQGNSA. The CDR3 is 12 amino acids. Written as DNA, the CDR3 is TGTGCCAGCAGCCCTCTAGCGAATACGCAGTATTTT. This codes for CASSPLANTQYF.

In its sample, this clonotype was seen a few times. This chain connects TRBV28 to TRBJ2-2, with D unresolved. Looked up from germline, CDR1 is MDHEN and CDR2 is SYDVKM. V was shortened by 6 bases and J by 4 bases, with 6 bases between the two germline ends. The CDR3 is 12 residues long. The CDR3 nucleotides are TGTGCCAGCAGGAATCCCACCGGGGAGCTGTTTTTT. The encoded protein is CASRNPTGELFF.

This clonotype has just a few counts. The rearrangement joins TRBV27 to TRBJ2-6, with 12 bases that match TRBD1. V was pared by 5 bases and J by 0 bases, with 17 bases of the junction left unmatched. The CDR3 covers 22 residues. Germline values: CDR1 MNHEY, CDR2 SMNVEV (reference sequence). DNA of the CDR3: TGTGCCAGCAGTCTCACCGGGACAGGGGGCAAAAACTACAACTCTGGGGCCAACGTCCTGACTTTC. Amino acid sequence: CASSLTGTGGKNYNSGANVLTF.

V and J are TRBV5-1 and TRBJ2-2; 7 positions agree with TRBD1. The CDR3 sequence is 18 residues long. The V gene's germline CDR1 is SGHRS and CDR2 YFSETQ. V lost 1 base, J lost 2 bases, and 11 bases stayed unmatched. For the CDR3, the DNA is TGCGCCAGCAGCTTGTCCTTCCCGACAGGGCCCAACACCGGGGAGCTGTTTTTT. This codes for CASSLSFPTGPNTGELFF.

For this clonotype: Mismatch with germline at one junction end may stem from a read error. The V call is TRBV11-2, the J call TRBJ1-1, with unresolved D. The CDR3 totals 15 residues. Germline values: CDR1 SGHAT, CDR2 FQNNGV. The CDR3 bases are TGTGCCTGCAGCTTAGCGGTGCGGGGTCGGACTGAAGCTTTCTTT. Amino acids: CACSLAVRGRTEAFF. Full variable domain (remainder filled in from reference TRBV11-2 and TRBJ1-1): EAGVAQSPRYKIIEKRQSVAFWCNPISGHATLYWYQQILGQGPKLLIQFQNNGVVDDSQLPKDRFSAERLKGVDSTLKIQPAKLEDSAVYLCACSLAVRGRTEAFFGQGTRLTVV.

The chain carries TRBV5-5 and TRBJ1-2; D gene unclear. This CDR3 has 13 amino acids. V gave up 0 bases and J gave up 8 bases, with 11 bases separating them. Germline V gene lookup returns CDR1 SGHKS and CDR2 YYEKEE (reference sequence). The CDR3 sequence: CASSLGHSLGYTF. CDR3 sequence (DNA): TGTGCCAGCAGCTTGGGACATTCTTTGGGCTACACCTTC.

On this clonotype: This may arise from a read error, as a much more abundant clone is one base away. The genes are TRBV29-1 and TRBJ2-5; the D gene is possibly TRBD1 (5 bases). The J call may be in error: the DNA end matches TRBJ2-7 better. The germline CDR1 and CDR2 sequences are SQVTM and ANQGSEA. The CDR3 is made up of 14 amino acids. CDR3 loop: CSVEEGDASYEQYF. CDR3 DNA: TGCAGCGTTGAAGAAGGGGATGCGAGCTACGAGCAGTACTTC.

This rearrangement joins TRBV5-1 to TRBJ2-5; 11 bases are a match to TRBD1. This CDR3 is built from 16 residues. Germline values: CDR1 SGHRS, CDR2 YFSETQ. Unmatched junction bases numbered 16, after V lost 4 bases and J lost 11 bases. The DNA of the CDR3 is TGCGCCAGCAGCGTGACTCCGGGACAGGGGGTCGACGGGCAGTACTTC. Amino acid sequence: CASSVTPGQGVDGQYF. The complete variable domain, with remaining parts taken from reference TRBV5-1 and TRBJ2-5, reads KAGVTQTPRYLIKTRGQQVTLSCSPISGHRSVSWYQQTPGQGLQFLFEYFSETQRNKGNFPGRFSGRQFSNSRSEMNVSTLELGDSALYLCASSVTPGQGVDGQYFGPGTRLLVL.

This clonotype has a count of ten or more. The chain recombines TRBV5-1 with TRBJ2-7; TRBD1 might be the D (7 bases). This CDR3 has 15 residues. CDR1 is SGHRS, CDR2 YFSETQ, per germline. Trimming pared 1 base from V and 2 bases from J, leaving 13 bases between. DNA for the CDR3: TGCGCCAGCAGCTTGAGGCCAGGGGGGACCTACGAGCAGTACTTC. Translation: CASSLRPGGTYEQYF.

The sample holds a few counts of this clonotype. The CDR3 DNA is TGCGCCAGCAGCCAAGATACGGGCAGACCCAGTAACTATGGCTACACCTTC. It is translated as CASSQDTGRPSNYGYTF. The chain joins TRBV4-1 to TRBJ1-2, with D uncertain. V lost 0 bases, J lost 1 base, and 15 bases lay in between. Per germline, CDR1 MGHRA and CDR2 YSYEKL. The CDR3 spans 17 residues.

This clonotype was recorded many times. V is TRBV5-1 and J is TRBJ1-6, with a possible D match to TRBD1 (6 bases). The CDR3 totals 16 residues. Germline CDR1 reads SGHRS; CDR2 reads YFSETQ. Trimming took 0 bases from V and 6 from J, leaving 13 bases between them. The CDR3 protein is CASSLESGVGNSPLHF. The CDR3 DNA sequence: TGCGCCAGCAGCTTGGAGTCAGGGGTAGGTAATTCACCCCTCCACTTT.

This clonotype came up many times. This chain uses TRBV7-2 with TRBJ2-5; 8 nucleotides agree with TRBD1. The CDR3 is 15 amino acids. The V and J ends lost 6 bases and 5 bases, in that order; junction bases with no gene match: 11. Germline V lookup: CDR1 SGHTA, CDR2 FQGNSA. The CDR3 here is CASSPDRGSGETQYF. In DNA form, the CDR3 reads TGTGCCAGCAGTCCCGACAGGGGAAGTGGGGAGACCCAGTACTTC.

Here the CDR3 DNA reads TGTGCCAGCAGCTTCCGGGACAGCGGGTCAACTAATGAAAAACTGTTTTTT. Its translation is CASSFRDSGSTNEKLFF. The chain uses TRBV7-9 and TRBJ1-4; 7 bases agree with TRBD1. J was trimmed by 0 bases and V by 3 bases; bases with no gene match: 7. The V gene's germline CDR1 is SEHNR and CDR2 FQNEAQ (reference sequence). The CDR3 extends over 17 amino acids.

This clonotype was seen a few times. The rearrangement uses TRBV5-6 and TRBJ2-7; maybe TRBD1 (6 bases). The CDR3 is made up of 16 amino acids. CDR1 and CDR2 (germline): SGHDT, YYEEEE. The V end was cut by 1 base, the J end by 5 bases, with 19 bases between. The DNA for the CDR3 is TGTGCCAGCAGCTTGACGTACAGGGTGGTGGTGAACGAGCAGTACTTC. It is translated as CASSLTYRVVVNEQYF.